Following are 32 T cell receptor beta chains from one sample sequenced in a study of blood T cell repertoires in COVID-19. Profiled with immunoSEQ multiplex PCR; TCRdb holds only in-frame clones, not every one. The sample yields around 250,000 clones, nearly 85% seen once. Source material: peripheral blood. The receptor source for this set is a human donor in a cohort sampled during active COVID-19.

V and J are TRBV19 and TRBJ1-4; D gene unclear. The length of the CDR3 is 16 residues. Between the trimmed V and J ends, which lost 8 bases and 3 bases, there was a span of 19 bases. Germline V lookup: CDR1 LNHDA, CDR2 SQIVND (reference sequence). In DNA form, the CDR3 reads TGTGCCAGTTGTAATCACGGGGTAGGAGCTAATGAAAAACTGTTTTTT. Encoded protein: CASCNHGVGANEKLFF.

The chain employs TRBV19 and TRBJ1-4; 8 bases agree with TRBD1. Unmatched junction bases numbered 8, after V lost 7 bases and J lost 10 bases. The CDR3 covers 13 residues. CDR1 is LNHDA, CDR2 SQIVND, per germline (reference sequence). The chain's CDR3 is CASMPGGNGKLFF. The CDR3 DNA sequence: TGTGCCAGTATGCCAGGGGGCAACGGAAAACTGTTTTTT.

J is TRBJ1-3 and V is TRBV6-6; TRBD1 might be the D (5 bases). The V gene's germline CDR1 is MNHNY and CDR2 SVGAGI (reference sequence). This CDR3 has 15 amino acids. The V end lost 7 bases, the J end lost 0 bases, and 13 bases lay between the germline ends. CDR3: CASTSDSHSGNTIYF. Here the CDR3 DNA reads TGTGCCAGCACCTCTGACAGCCACTCTGGAAACACCATATATTTT.

The chain links TRBV7-8 to TRBJ2-7; no firm D call. In germline, CDR1 is SGHVS, CDR2 FQNEAQ. CDR3 length: 15 amino acids. The V gene lost 6 bases and the J gene lost 5 bases, with 20 bases spanning the gap. The chain's CDR3 is CASSHYKAKRDEQYF. Here the CDR3 DNA reads TGTGCCAGCAGTCATTATAAAGCTAAACGGGACGAGCAGTACTTC.

As for this clone: With a much larger clone just one base away, this may be a read error. The chain recombines TRBV5-5 with TRBJ2-7; 11 nucleotides line up with TRBD1. The CDR3 contains 14 residues. Unmatched junction bases numbered 3, after V lost 4 bases and J lost 3 bases. CDR1 is SGHKS and CDR2 is YYEKEE in the germline V gene (reference sequence). The CDR3 region has the DNA TGTGCCAGCAGCACCGGGACAGGGGGCTACGAGCAGTACTTC. The encoded protein is CASSTGTGGYEQYF.

This clone was found once. V gene TRBV5-1 combines with J gene TRBJ1-1; D possibly corresponds to TRBD1 (5 bases). CDR3 length: 13 amino acids. Germline lookup yields CDR1 SGHRS and CDR2 YFSETQ. Between the trimmed V and J ends, which lost 4 bases and 5 bases, there was a span of 12 bases. CDR3 nucleotide sequence: TGCGCCAGCAGCGCCGCAGGGTGGACTGAAGCTTTCTTT. This gives the protein CASSAAGWTEAFF.

The gene calls are TRBV7-3 and TRBJ2-1, with 10 positions matching TRBD2. This CDR3 spans 17 amino acids. Germline V gene lookup returns CDR1 SGHTA and CDR2 FQGTGA. V was clipped by 1 base and J by 7 bases; unmatched bases: 10. The CDR3 region is CASSLRPSGRSVNEQFF. The CDR3 DNA reads TGTGCCAGCAGCTTAAGGCCTAGCGGGAGATCTGTTAATGAGCAGTTCTTC. The full variable domain, completed using reference TRBV7-3 and TRBJ2-1, is GAGVSQTPSNKVTEKGKYVELRCDPISGHTALYWYRQSLGQGPEFLIYFQGTGAADDSGLPNDRFFAVRPEGSVSTLKIQRTERGDSAVYLCASSLRPSGRSVNEQFFGPGTRLTVL.

The V gene is TRBV6-5, the J gene TRBJ2-3; 11 bases map to TRBD2. V shed 5 bases and J 4 bases; nucleotides not matched to a gene: 2. This CDR3 spans 14 amino acids. Looked up from germline, CDR1 is MNHEY and CDR2 is SVGAGI. The CDR3: CASSLAGGADTQYF. The CDR3 nucleotides read TGTGCCAGCAGTCTAGCGGGAGGAGCAGATACGCAGTATTTT.

This clone was found a few times. This sequence joins TRBV3-1 (or the pseudogene TRBV3-2) and TRBJ2-2, with 12 positions matching TRBD2. Germline V gene data show CDR1 as LGHDT and CDR2 as YNNKEL (reference sequence). The junction had 5 bases not matched to a gene; V was cut back by 4 bases and J by 5 bases. The CDR3 consists of 16 residues. The CDR3, as DNA: TGTGCCAGCAGCCTCGGACTAGCGGGAATGACCGGGGAGCTGTTTTTT. As protein: CASSLGLAGMTGELFF.

The CDR3 protein is CASRPGQGGNQPQHF. The CDR3 DNA reads as TGTGCCAGCAGACCCGGACAGGGGGGCAATCAGCCCCAGCATTTT. The chain has TRBV6-5 and TRBJ1-5, with 10 bases that match TRBD1. V gave up 6 bases and J gave up 2 bases; unmatched junction bases: 4. The germline V gene has CDR1 MNHEY and CDR2 SVGAGI. This CDR3 spans 15 amino acids.

This chain uses TRBV4-3 with TRBJ1-4; a possible D gene is TRBD1 (5 bases). V lost 5 bases and J 7 bases, leaving 17 bases between the germline ends. The germline V gene encodes CDR1 LGHNA and CDR2 YSLEER. The CDR3 spans 15 residues. In DNA, the CDR3 is TGCGCCAGCAGCTCGGTCCAGGGCACGGGTGAAAAACTGTTTTTT. It yields the protein CASSSVQGTGEKLFF.

This chain joins TRBV27 and TRBJ1-2; weak D call: TRBD1 (6 bases). The germline V gene has CDR1 MNHEY and CDR2 SMNVEV (reference sequence). Trimming stripped 6 bases from V and 4 bases from J, with 15 bases between. The CDR3 sequence is 14 residues long. In DNA form, the CDR3 reads TGTGCCAGCAGCTCCTTGGGACAAATCTATGGCTACACCTTC. Translation: CASSSLGQIYGYTF.

This chain links TRBV18 with TRBJ1-3; D ambiguous. The length of the CDR3 is 15 residues. Germline values: CDR1 KGHSH, CDR2 LQKENI. Trimming removed 3 bases at V and 0 bases at J, with 9 bases between. CDR3 nucleotides: TGTGCCAGCTCACCGAGGGTCAACTCTGGAAACACCATATATTTT. Its protein product is CASSPRVNSGNTIYF.

This clone was found once. The chain has TRBV3-1 (or the pseudogene TRBV3-2) and TRBJ2-7; tentatively, D is TRBD2 (5 bases). The germline gives CDR1 LGHDT, CDR2 YNNKEL (reference sequence). This CDR3 comprises 15 residues. V was trimmed by 3 bases and J by 3 bases, leaving 15 bases between them. Here the CDR3 DNA reads TGTGCCAGCAGCCATAGGACTCAATCCAACTACGAGCAGTACTTC. Its protein product is CASSHRTQSNYEQYF.

The V call is TRBV19, the J call TRBJ2-3; maybe TRBD1 (5 bases). This CDR3 contains 15 residues. CDR1 and CDR2 from the germline V gene are LNHDA and SQIVND (reference sequence). Trimming removed 2 bases from V and 0 bases from J, with 9 bases in between. The CDR3 DNA reads TGTGCCAGTAGTATATTCCAGGGAAGCACAGATACGCAGTATTTT. Translated: CASSIFQGSTDTQYF. The full variable domain, with the rest looked up from reference TRBV19 and TRBJ2-3, is DGGITQSPKYLFRKEGQNVTLSCEQNLNHDAMYWYRQDPGQGLRLIYYSQIVNDFQKGDIAEGYSVSREKKESFPLTVTSAQKNPTAFYLCASSIFQGSTDTQYFGPGTRLTVL.

This chain links TRBV9 with TRBJ1-1; D is perhaps TRBD1 (6 bases). This CDR3 is built from 17 residues. Germline loops: CDR1 SGDLS, CDR2 YYNGEE. Between the trimmed V and J ends, which lost 4 bases and 0 bases, there was a span of 19 bases. The DNA of the CDR3 is TGTGCCAGCAGCCCCCGCAGGATGGGGGCGTTGAACACTGAAGCTTTCTTT. Protein product: CASSPRRMGALNTEAFF.

The chain combines TRBV6-4 with TRBJ2-3; perhaps TRBD2 as D (6 bases). This CDR3 is built from 15 residues. Per the germline V gene, CDR1 is MRHNA and CDR2 is SNTAGT. Trimming removed 5 bases at V and 5 bases at J, with 17 bases between. CDR3 region: CASSSGVGNRDTQYF. The CDR3, as DNA: TGTGCCAGCAGTTCGGGGGTGGGGAACCGAGATACGCAGTATTTT.

This clone came up once. The chain recombines TRBV3-1 (or the pseudogene TRBV3-2) with TRBJ2-1; D possibly corresponds to TRBD2 (6 bases). CDR3 length equals 19 residues. Trimming pared 4 bases from V and 9 bases from J, leaving 31 bases between. The germline gives CDR1 LGHDT, CDR2 YNNKEL (reference sequence). CDR3 bases: TGTGCCAGCAGCCGAATAGCGACCACGGGACTCTTTCCCCAGCGTGAGCAGTTCTTC. Protein: CASSRIATTGLFPQREQFF.

This chain uses TRBV10-2 with TRBJ2-3, with TRBD1 matching 8 bases. The CDR3 runs 13 residues. The V gene end was trimmed by 6 bases and the J gene end by 5 bases; junction bases not matched to a gene: 4. CDR1 and CDR2 from the germline V gene are WSHSY and SAAADI. CDR3 residues: CASSGQGGDTQYF. Written as DNA, the CDR3 is TGCGCCAGCAGCGGACAGGGAGGAGATACGCAGTATTTT.

The CDR3 spells CASSHLWLDQPQHF. The CDR3 region has the DNA TGTGCCAGCAGCCACCTCTGGTTAGATCAGCCCCAGCATTTT. The chain has TRBV5-8 and TRBJ1-5; no definite D call. Germline lookup yields CDR1 SGHTS and CDR2 YDEGEE. Deletions cut 4 bases from V and 5 bases from J, with 13 bases between. The CDR3 is made up of 14 amino acids.

The table lists this clone with a count of one. The chain combines TRBV23-1 with TRBJ1-2, with 11 positions matching TRBD1. TRBV23-1 falls under the ORF class, with uncertain function. The CDR3 has 14 residues. V was clipped by 3 bases and J by 8 bases; unmatched bases: 5. CDR3 amino acids: CASSHRTGGCGYTF. The CDR3 DNA follows: TGCGCCAGCAGTCATCGGACAGGGGGCTGCGGCTACACCTTC.

The chain couples TRBV4-3 to TRBJ2-5, with D possibly matching TRBD2 (5 bases). The V gene's germline CDR1 is LGHNA and CDR2 YSLEER. V lost 2 bases and J lost 5, with 15 bases in between. The CDR3 extends over 15 amino acids. The CDR3 region is CASSQRPGTTETQYF. The CDR3 coding sequence is TGCGCCAGCAGCCAACGACCGGGAACTACGGAGACCCAGTACTTC.

CDR3 sequence reads: CSGQQGVKDTQYF. In DNA form, the CDR3 reads TGCAGCGGGCAGCAGGGGGTGAAGGATACGCAGTATTTT. The chain carries TRBV29-1 and TRBJ2-3, with 7 bases aligning to TRBD1. In germline, CDR1 is SQVTM, CDR2 ANQGSEA. The CDR3 runs 13 residues. The V gene end was trimmed by 7 bases and the J gene end by 6 bases; junction bases not matched to a gene: 10.

This clone appeared a single time. V and J are TRBV5-1 and TRBJ2-3; 8 positions agree with TRBD2. The germline V gene encodes CDR1 SGHRS and CDR2 YFSETQ. There are 14 residues in the CDR3. Unmatched junction bases numbered 7, after V lost 4 bases and J lost 6 bases. This CDR3 reads CASSPGTSPDTQYF. The CDR3 DNA reads TGCGCCAGCAGCCCCGGGACTAGTCCCGATACGCAGTATTTT.

This chain links TRBV10-3 with TRBJ2-3; 7 bases line up with TRBD2. This CDR3 region has 18 residues. Germline V lookup: CDR1 ENHRY, CDR2 SYGVKD. With V trimmed by 0 bases and J by 2 bases, 11 bases remained unmatched. This CDR3 reads CAISESKSAGTFTDTQYF. The CDR3 DNA is TGTGCCATCAGTGAGTCGAAGTCAGCGGGAACGTTCACAGATACGCAGTATTTT.

The V call is TRBV5-1, the J call TRBJ2-7, with 9 positions matching TRBD1. J lost 6 bases, V lost 4 bases, and 8 bases had no gene match. The CDR3 contains 14 residues. CDR1 is SGHRS and CDR2 is YFSETQ in the germline V gene. The CDR3 DNA is TGCGCCAGCAGCCCCGGGACAGGGCTAGGCGAGCAGTACTTC. Protein sequence: CASSPGTGLGEQYF.

The chain combines TRBV13 with TRBJ2-3; possibly TRBD2 for D (5 bases). The CDR3 runs 14 residues. The V gene's germline CDR1 is PRHDT and CDR2 FYEKMQ (reference sequence). Trimming stripped 4 bases from V and 6 bases from J, with 14 bases between. The CDR3 sequence is CASSSWRPADTQYF. The DNA for the CDR3 is TGTGCCAGCAGCTCCTGGAGGCCGGCTGATACGCAGTATTTT. The full variable domain, with the rest looked up from reference TRBV13 and TRBJ2-3, is AAGVIQSPRHLIKEKRETATLKCYPIPRHDTVYWYQQGPGQDPQFLISFYEKMQSDKGSIPDRFSAQQFSDYHSELNMSSLELGDSALYFCASSSWRPADTQYFGPGTRLTVL.

The chain combines TRBV9 with TRBJ1-1, with D unclear. CDR1 and CDR2 (germline): SGDLS, YYNGEE. The CDR3 runs 15 residues. V dropped 0 bases and J dropped 1 base, with 10 bases sitting between them. CDR3 nucleotide sequence: TGTGCCAGCAGCGTAGGAGGGAGAACGAACACTGAAGCTTTCTTT. Its translation is CASSVGGRTNTEAFF.

V gene TRBV9 combines with J gene TRBJ2-2; 7 nucleotides align to TRBD2. Germline values: CDR1 SGDLS, CDR2 YYNGEE. The ends lost 0 bases at V and 5 bases at J; junction bases unmatched: 10. The CDR3 has 17 residues. CDR3 in amino acids: CASSVGGRRGGTGELFF. For the CDR3, the DNA is TGTGCCAGCAGCGTAGGGGGTCGGAGGGGAGGGACCGGGGAGCTGTTTTTT. The full variable domain, with the rest looked up from reference TRBV9 and TRBJ2-2, is DSGVTQTPKHLITATGQRVTLRCSPRSGDLSVYWYQQSLDQGLQFLIQYYNGEERAKGNILERFSAQQFPDLHSELNLSSLELGDSALYFCASSVGGRRGGTGELFFGEGSRLTVL.

V is TRBV5-4 and J is TRBJ1-1; perhaps TRBD1 as D (6 bases). The length of the CDR3 is 13 residues. Trimming took 2 bases from V and 6 from J, leaving 11 bases between them. Germline-derived CDR1 and CDR2 are SGHNT and YYREEE (reference sequence). CDR3 loop: CASSLGGRAEAFF. As DNA, the CDR3 is TGTGCCAGCAGCTTAGGGGGACGGGCTGAAGCTTTCTTT.

V gene TRBV28 combines with J gene TRBJ1-2; 8 bases fit TRBD1. J gave up 4 bases and V 6 bases, and 1 base lay outside the gene matches. This CDR3 has 12 residues. Germline values: CDR1 MDHEN, CDR2 SYDVKM. CDR3 region: CASSTGGYGYTF. CDR3 coding DNA: TGTGCCAGCAGCACAGGGGGCTATGGCTACACCTTC.

The genes are TRBV27 and TRBJ2-7; 12 positions match TRBD1. V trimming: 6 bases; J trimming: 3 bases; junction bases outside the gene matches: 6. The CDR3 spans 15 residues. CDR1 MNHEY and CDR2 SMNVEV come from the germline V gene (reference sequence). The CDR3 reads CASRGTGGFDYEQYF. DNA of the CDR3: TGTGCCAGCAGGGGGACAGGGGGCTTTGACTACGAGCAGTACTTC.